This T cell receptor (beta chain) was sequenced for a study of T cell repertoires in cytomegalovirus infection. Overall study: It was recently identified HLA-C-restricted and well-studied HLA-B-restricted CMV epitopes that the study used. From public TCR beta signatures came an indication of both CMV infection and matching HLA type.

Points from the study as a whole: Carriers of CMV plus the relevant HLA were identified by cumulative public TCR beta family frequency. Dominating the ex vivo response were TCR beta clonotypes that were CMV-specific and HLA-C-restricted.

The germline V gene has CDR1 SGHDN and CDR2 FVKESK. The CDR3 consists of 16 residues. V was clipped by 1 base and J by 7 bases, with 20 bases between them. TCRdb re-derived calls from the reads in MiXCR, one entry per CDR3 protein. The sample contains 900,000 to 950,000 distinct CDR3 sequences, less than 40% of which appear only once. This clonotype was counted many times. Its specificity is unknown. This clonotype originated in a human donor in good health (CMV status not recorded). Some clones in this sample may be carry-over from other donors' samples. The chain employs TRBV14 and TRBJ2-7; the D gene is possibly TRBD2 (6 bases). This sample comprised cultured CD8+ T cells from PBMCs, obtained from culture after CMV antigen stimulation. Written as DNA, the CDR3 is TGTGCCAGCAGCCAAGCTATAGCGGTACCCTATCGAGAGCAGTACTTC. Protein: CASSQAIAVPYREQYF.